The 13 T cell receptor beta chains reported below all come from one sample, sequenced in a study of cytomegalovirus exposure and HLA in healthy donors. The PCR was carried out with 60 Vbeta primers and 13 Jbeta primers. Profiled with immunoSEQ multiplex PCR; TCRdb holds only in-frame clones, not every one. The table records more than 150,000 clones, approximately 85% of them present only once. The sequenced sample was PBMCs. All receptors come from a woman aged 18-29 years in good health and CMV-seronegative.

Details on this clone: The same CDR3 can be traced to other DNA sequences in this sample. The V and J genes are TRBV7-2 and TRBJ2-2; tentatively, D is TRBD2 (6 bases). This CDR3 has 15 amino acids. Trimming cost V 0 bases and J 1 base, with 6 bases left between them. Germline-derived CDR1 and CDR2 are SGHTA and FQGNSA. CDR3 residues: CASSLAGGNTGELFF. The CDR3 nucleotides read TGTGCCAGCAGCTTAGCCGGGGGGAACACCGGGGAGCTGTTTTTT.

The chain employs TRBV7-2 and TRBJ2-7; 9 bases line up with TRBD2. CDR1 is SGHTA and CDR2 is FQGNSA in the germline V gene. The V gene end was trimmed by 1 base and the J gene end by 0 bases; junction bases not matched to a gene: 7. The CDR3 consists of 17 residues. The chain's CDR3 is CASSLVSAGGSSYEQYF. The CDR3 DNA follows: TGTGCCAGCAGCTTAGTCTCGGCGGGAGGGAGCTCCTACGAGCAGTACTTC.

This clone was seen a handful of times. The chain employs TRBV10-3 and TRBJ2-7; the D gene is possibly TRBD2 (6 bases). The CDR3 is 14 residues long. Trimming took off 3 bases at V and 2 bases at J, with 11 bases between the two ends. Germline loops: CDR1 ENHRY, CDR2 SYGVKD. CDR3 amino acids: CAISEGGGTYEQYF. CDR3 in DNA: TGTGCCATCAGTGAAGGTGGAGGGACCTACGAGCAGTACTTC.

This clone was counted a single time. The chain links TRBV9 to TRBJ2-3; D possibly corresponds to TRBD1 (6 bases). CDR1 SGDLS and CDR2 YYNGEE come from the germline V gene. V gave up 3 bases and J gave up 1 base, with 15 bases separating them. CDR3 length: 16 residues. DNA of the CDR3: TGTGCCAGCAGCGCGGGGCCTCGACAGGGCACAGATACGCAGTATTTT. It is translated as CASSAGPRQGTDTQYF.

A single count supports this clone. The CDR3 loop is CSVEDRARETQYF. CDR3 coding DNA: TGCAGCGTTGAGGACAGGGCAAGGGAGACCCAGTACTTC. The genes are TRBV29-1 and TRBJ2-5; TRBD1 matches 8 bases. Losses at the gene ends were 3 bases for V and 5 bases for J; bases not matched to a gene: 5. The CDR3 totals 13 residues. Per germline, CDR1 SQVTM and CDR2 ANQGSEA.

V and J are TRBV28 and TRBJ2-7; 9 bases line up with TRBD1. This CDR3 contains 15 residues. Germline trimming cut 3 bases from V and 5 bases from J; bases unmatched to any gene: 8. Germline CDR1 and CDR2: MDHEN and SYDVKM. Here the CDR3 DNA reads TGTGCCAGCAGTTTTCTCGGGACAGGGATCGACGAGCAGTACTTC. Amino acids: CASSFLGTGIDEQYF. The variable domain in full, completed from reference TRBV28 and TRBJ2-7, reads DVKVTQSSRYLVKRTGEKVFLECVQDMDHENMFWYRQDPGLGLRLIYFSYDVKMKEKGDIPEGYSVSREKKERFSLILESASTNQTSMYLCASSFLGTGIDEQYFGPGTRLTVT.

This chain joins TRBV30 and TRBJ1-2; a weak D match, TRBD1 (5 bases). The CDR3 covers 13 residues. The germline V and J ends were trimmed by 7 bases and 3 bases, with 15 bases remaining between them. Looked up from germline, CDR1 is GTSNPN and CDR2 is SVGIG (reference sequence). The CDR3 here is CALEETGHYGYTF. In nucleotides, the CDR3 is TGTGCCTTGGAAGAAACAGGACACTATGGCTACACCTTC.

A single count supports this clone. The rearrangement joins TRBV7-3 to TRBJ2-2; 9 bases are a match to TRBD2. Germline V gives CDR1 SGHTA, CDR2 FQGTGA. With V trimmed by 5 bases and J by 3 bases, 10 bases remained unmatched. This CDR3 has 17 amino acids. DNA of the CDR3: TGTGCCAGCAGCCCCGGCCCGACTAGCGGTTACACCGGGGAGCTGTTTTTT. It codes for CASSPGPTSGYTGELFF.

The chain carries TRBV7-9 and TRBJ2-7; D is unclear. This CDR3 spans 11 amino acids. Germline CDR1 reads SEHNR; CDR2 reads FQNEAQ (reference sequence). Trimming took 8 bases from V and 4 from J, leaving 9 bases between them. CDR3 residues: CASSGTYEQYF. The CDR3 region has the DNA TGTGCCAGCTCTGGTACATACGAGCAGTACTTC.

The rearrangement joins TRBV10-3 to TRBJ1-2, with TRBD1 matching 7 bases. Losses at the gene ends were 3 bases for V and 7 bases for J; bases not matched to a gene: 5. The CDR3 totals 13 residues. The germline V gene has CDR1 ENHRY and CDR2 SYGVKD. CDR3 in amino acids: CAISDRQGLGYTF. The CDR3 region has the DNA TGTGCCATCAGTGACCGACAGGGTCTTGGCTACACCTTC.

The chain has TRBV19 and TRBJ1-6; D is possibly TRBD1 (6 bases). Germline V gene sequence: CDR1 LNHDA, CDR2 SQIVND (reference sequence). Trimming pared 6 bases from V and 1 base from J, leaving 10 bases between. This CDR3 has 15 amino acids. The CDR3 DNA sequence: TGTGCCAGTAGAGAGGACAGATCCTATAATTCACCCCTCCACTTT. As protein: CASREDRSYNSPLHF.

J is TRBJ1-4 and V is TRBV7-6; D unresolved. In germline, CDR1 is SGHVS, CDR2 FNYEAQ. This CDR3 is built from 12 residues. V lost 4 bases and J lost 6, with 6 bases in between. The CDR3 DNA sequence: TGTGCCAGCAGCTACATTTATGAAAAACTGTTTTTT. As protein: CASSYIYEKLFF.

The gene calls are TRBV18 and TRBJ2-5; D might be TRBD1 (6 bases). The germline gives CDR1 KGHSH, CDR2 LQKENI. V was trimmed by 1 base and J by 1 base, leaving 13 bases between them. The CDR3 extends over 16 amino acids. CDR3 amino acids: CASSPRTRGGQETQYF. For the CDR3, the DNA is TGTGCCAGCTCACCACGGACCCGAGGGGGCCAAGAGACCCAGTACTTC.